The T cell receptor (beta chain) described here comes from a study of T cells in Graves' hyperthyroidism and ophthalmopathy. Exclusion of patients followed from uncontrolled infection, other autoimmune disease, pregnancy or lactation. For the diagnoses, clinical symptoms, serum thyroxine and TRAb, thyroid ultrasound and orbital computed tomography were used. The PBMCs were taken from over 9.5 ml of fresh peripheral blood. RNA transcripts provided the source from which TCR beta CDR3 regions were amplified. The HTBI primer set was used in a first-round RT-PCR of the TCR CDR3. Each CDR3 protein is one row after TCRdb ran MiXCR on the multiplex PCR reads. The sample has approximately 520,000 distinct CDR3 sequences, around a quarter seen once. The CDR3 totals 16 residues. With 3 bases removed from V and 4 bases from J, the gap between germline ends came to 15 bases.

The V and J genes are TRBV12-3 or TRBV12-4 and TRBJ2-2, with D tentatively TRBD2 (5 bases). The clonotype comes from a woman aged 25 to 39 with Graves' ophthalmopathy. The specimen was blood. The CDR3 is CASSFGRGFGTGELFF. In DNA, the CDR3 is TGTGCCAGCAGTTTCGGTAGAGGGTTCGGCACCGGGGAGCTGTTTTTT.